The sequence of this T cell receptor beta chain was determined in a study of OX40 agonist ivuxolimab in advanced cancers. Study-wide background: Prior anti-PD-1, anti-PD-L1 or anti-CTLA-4 therapy did not bar entry, and approximately 40% had some.

Method: immunoSEQ multiplex PCR; TCRdb's copy keeps in-frame clones and lacks some. The sample contains more than 100,000 clones, approximately 90% of which appear only once. V lost 2 bases, J lost 5 bases, and 9 bases lay in between. Germline V gene data show CDR1 as SGHDN and CDR2 as FVKESK. The CDR3 is 13 residues long. This clonotype was obtained from an adult with an advanced solid tumor such as melanoma, head and neck, liver or kidney cancer. V and J are TRBV14 and TRBJ1-1; maybe TRBD1 (5 bases). The sequences come from CD4+ or CD8+ T cells sorted from blood, collected in a trial of the OX40 agonist ivuxolimab. CDR3 amino acids: CASSQRGMTEAFF. CDR3 coding DNA: TGTGCCAGCAGCCAAAGGGGTATGACTGAAGCTTTCTTT. Full variable domain (rest looked up from reference TRBV14 and TRBJ1-1): EAGVTQFPSHSVIEKGQTVTLRCDPISGHDNLYWYRRVMGKEIKFLLHFVKESKQDESGMPNNRFLAERTGGTYSTLKVQPAELEDSGVYFCASSQRGMTEAFFGQGTRLTVV.